These 29 T cell receptor beta chains share one sample of origin, sequenced in a study of blood T cell repertoires in COVID-19. Assay used: immunoSEQ multiplex PCR; TCRdb lists only in-frame clones, some missing. The table lists 53,000 or so clones, 90% of them singletons. The sample consisted of peripheral blood. The receptors derive from a man between 40 and 49 years old with acute or convalescent COVID-19.

This clone was observed a few times. The genes are TRBV30 and TRBJ1-1; D may be TRBD1 (5 bases). Deletions cut 5 bases from V and 5 bases from J, with 12 bases between. The CDR3 extends over 12 amino acids. Germline loops: CDR1 GTSNPN, CDR2 SVGIG (reference sequence). The CDR3 sequence is CAWSLRGTEAFF. The DNA of the CDR3 is TGTGCCTGGTCCCTTAGGGGAACTGAAGCTTTCTTT.

The V call is TRBV19, the J call TRBJ2-1, with a weak D call TRBD2 (6 bases). This CDR3 has 19 amino acids. Per the germline V gene, CDR1 is LNHDA and CDR2 is SQIVND (reference sequence). Deletions cut 3 bases from V and 6 bases from J, with 27 bases between. This CDR3 is CASSMIGSLSLARRNEQFF. The CDR3 nucleotides read TGTGCCAGTAGTATGATAGGGAGTTTGAGCCTAGCGAGACGCAATGAGCAGTTCTTC.

V gene TRBV5-1 combines with J gene TRBJ1-1; possibly TRBD1 for D (6 bases). The CDR3 has 15 residues. Deletions cut 4 bases from V and 1 base from J, with 14 bases between. Looked up from germline, CDR1 is SGHRS and CDR2 is YFSETQ. DNA of the CDR3: TGCGCCAGCAGCCCGAGATCAGGGGAGAACACTGAAGCTTTCTTT. It translates to CASSPRSGENTEAFF. Together with reference TRBV5-1 and TRBJ1-1, the CDR3 gives the full variable domain: KAGVTQTPRYLIKTRGQQVTLSCSPISGHRSVSWYQQTPGQGLQFLFEYFSETQRNKGNFPGRFSGRQFSNSRSEMNVSTLELGDSALYLCASSPRSGENTEAFFGQGTRLTVV.

The chain couples TRBV7-9 to TRBJ2-2; 11 nucleotides agree with TRBD1. The CDR3 is 15 residues long. Germline trimming cut 4 bases from V and 5 bases from J; bases unmatched to any gene: 3. From germline, CDR1 is SEHNR and CDR2 FQNEAQ (reference sequence). The CDR3 DNA reads TGTGCCAGCAGCTCGGACAGGGGGCGAACCGGGGAGCTGTTTTTT. It specifies CASSSDRGRTGELFF.

A single count supports this clone. V gene TRBV19 combines with J gene TRBJ1-2, with D uncertain. The CDR3 is 12 amino acids. The germline CDR1 and CDR2 sequences are LNHDA and SQIVND (reference sequence). Deletions cut 7 bases from V and 2 bases from J, with 8 bases between. The CDR3 sequence: CASNGKNYGYTF. As DNA, the CDR3 is TGTGCCAGTAATGGCAAGAACTATGGCTACACCTTC. The full variable domain, its missing parts supplied by reference TRBV19 and TRBJ1-2, is DGGITQSPKYLFRKEGQNVTLSCEQNLNHDAMYWYRQDPGQGLRLIYYSQIVNDFQKGDIAEGYSVSREKKESFPLTVTSAQKNPTAFYLCASNGKNYGYTFGSGTRLTVV.

CDR3 DNA: TGTGCCAGCAGCCATCCACGACCGGCGGGAGACAGCACCGGGGAGCTGTTTTTT. Translation gives CASSHPRPAGDSTGELFF. The chain carries TRBV4-2 and TRBJ2-2; TRBD2 aligns across 7 bases. V dropped 3 bases and J dropped 4; count of bases not matched to a gene: 14. Per the germline V gene, CDR1 is LGHNA and CDR2 is YNFKEQ. This CDR3 is built from 18 residues.

A few counts support this clone. The J gene is TRBJ1-1, the V gene TRBV7-9; 10 bases map to TRBD1. CDR3 length: 15 amino acids. V lost 5 bases to trimming and J lost 2 bases; unmatched junction nucleotides: 5. From germline, CDR1 is SEHNR and CDR2 FQNEAQ (reference sequence). The CDR3 region is CASSQRQGANTEAFF. CDR3 in DNA: TGTGCCAGCAGCCAAAGACAGGGGGCAAACACTGAAGCTTTCTTT.

V is TRBV11-1 and J is TRBJ2-2, with D possibly being TRBD1 (6 bases). Trimming cost V 4 bases and J 3 bases, with 9 bases left between them. CDR1 and CDR2 from the germline V gene are SGHAT and FQDESV (reference sequence). The CDR3 extends over 14 amino acids. CDR3 sequence: CASSSGTHTGELFF. In nucleotides, the CDR3 is TGTGCCAGCAGCTCCGGGACACACACCGGGGAGCTGTTTTTT.

V gene TRBV19 combines with J gene TRBJ1-2; 7 bases agree with TRBD1. Germline-derived CDR1 and CDR2 are LNHDA and SQIVND (reference sequence). The trim removed 7 bases at V and 4 bases at J, leaving 0 bases unmatched. This CDR3 is 11 amino acids long. The CDR3 is CASTGGYGYTF. CDR3 in DNA: TGTGCCAGTACAGGGGGCTATGGCTACACCTTC.

This chain joins TRBV11-2 and TRBJ2-7; TRBD1 is a possible D gene (6 bases). CDR1 and CDR2 from the germline V gene are SGHAT and FQNNGV. The CDR3 has 17 amino acids. The V end was cut by 1 base, the J end by 0 bases, with 16 bases between. The CDR3: CASSLVDWTAHSYEQYF. The CDR3 DNA is TGTGCCAGCAGCTTAGTCGATTGGACAGCCCACTCCTACGAGCAGTACTTC.

This clone has only one observation. V and J are TRBV3-1 (or the pseudogene TRBV3-2) and TRBJ2-3; TRBD2 agrees at 11 bases. Germline loops: CDR1 LGHDT, CDR2 YNNKEL (reference sequence). V lost 5 bases, J lost 5 bases, and 15 bases stayed unmatched. The CDR3 is 18 amino acids. As DNA, the CDR3 is TGTGCCAGCAGCGTACAGGGACTAGCGGTCTCGGGGGGAGATACGCAGTATTTT. Translation gives CASSVQGLAVSGGDTQYF.

The V gene is TRBV27, the J gene TRBJ2-3, with D perhaps matching TRBD1 (5 bases). This CDR3 spans 13 amino acids. Germline-derived CDR1 and CDR2 are MNHEY and SMNVEV (reference sequence). Trimming took 4 bases from V and 9 from J, leaving 14 bases between them. In DNA form, the CDR3 reads TGTGCCAGCAGTTGGGGCCAAGGGGCCACGCAGTATTTT. Translated: CASSWGQGATQYF.

DNA for the CDR3: TGCGCCAGCAGTAACGGGGGGCCTGGCTCTGGAAACACCATATATTTT. Its protein is CASSNGGPGSGNTIYF. The V gene is TRBV5-1, the J gene TRBJ1-3; the D gene is possibly TRBD1 (6 bases). The CDR3 spans 16 residues. CDR1 is SGHRS, CDR2 YFSETQ, per germline. V was clipped by 5 bases and J by 0 bases, with 15 bases between them.

This chain links TRBV27 with TRBJ1-1; a weak D match, TRBD1 (5 bases). Germline V lookup: CDR1 MNHEY, CDR2 SMNVEV (reference sequence). The CDR3 runs 17 residues. The V gene lost 5 bases and the J gene lost 0 bases, with 19 bases spanning the gap. The DNA of the CDR3 is TGTGCCAGCAGTCACGGGGGTCGACGGAGTTTGAACACTGAAGCTTTCTTT. This translates into CASSHGGRRSLNTEAFF.

The chain carries TRBV6-6 and TRBJ2-2, with 9 nucleotides matching TRBD1. V shed 5 bases and J 7 bases; nucleotides not matched to a gene: 8. Per germline, CDR1 MNHNY and CDR2 SVGAGI (reference sequence). The CDR3 is 15 amino acids. CDR3 nucleotide sequence: TGTGCCAGCAGTCTCGGGACAGGGAGTGGCGGGGAGCTGTTTTTT. Translation gives CASSLGTGSGGELFF.

The chain combines TRBV5-4 with TRBJ2-3, with 7 bases matching TRBD1. V gave up 4 bases and J gave up 5 bases; unmatched junction bases: 4. Germline V gene sequence: CDR1 SGHNT, CDR2 YYREEE (reference sequence). The CDR3 sequence is 13 residues long. In DNA form, the CDR3 reads TGTGCCAGCAGCATCACAGGGGAAGATACGCAGTATTTT. The encoded protein is CASSITGEDTQYF.

V gene TRBV7-2 combines with J gene TRBJ2-3; 10 bases agree with TRBD2. The ends lost 5 bases at V and 3 bases at J; junction bases unmatched: 2. In germline, CDR1 is SGHTA, CDR2 FQGNSA. The CDR3 extends over 14 amino acids. The CDR3 sequence: CASSVLAGTDTQYF. CDR3 coding DNA: TGTGCCAGCAGCGTACTAGCGGGGACAGATACGCAGTATTTT.

CDR3 bases: TGTGCCTGGAGTGGTTTTATGAATGAGCAGTTCTTC. It encodes CAWSGFMNEQFF. This chain links TRBV30 with TRBJ2-1; no reliable D call. Germline assignment: CDR1 GTSNPN and CDR2 SVGIG (reference sequence). V lost 1 base to trimming and J lost 7 bases, with 8 bases between them. This CDR3 is 12 amino acids long.

This chain links TRBV6-2 or TRBV6-3 with TRBJ2-6; D call uncertain. This CDR3 comprises 15 residues. CDR1 is MNHEY, CDR2 SVGEGT, per germline. Trimming removed 2 bases from V and 4 bases from J, with 9 bases in between. CDR3 amino acids: CASSYRGSGANVLTF. The CDR3 nucleotides are TGTGCCAGCAGTTACCGTGGCTCAGGGGCCAACGTCCTGACTTTC.

V gene TRBV9 combines with J gene TRBJ2-3; tentative D call: TRBD2 (6 bases). V was cut by 1 base and J by 1 base, with 10 bases left in between. Germline CDR1 and CDR2: SGDLS and YYNGEE. This CDR3 contains 15 residues. This CDR3 is CASSVRRDGTDTQYF. The CDR3 bases are TGTGCCAGCAGCGTAAGGCGGGACGGCACAGATACGCAGTATTTT.

This sequence joins TRBV7-2 and TRBJ1-5; no clear D gene. Germline CDR1 reads SGHTA; CDR2 reads FQGNSA. V lost 1 base, J lost 0 bases, and 7 bases lay in between. This CDR3 region has 15 residues. CDR3 in amino acids: CASSLGFSSNQPQHF. The DNA for the CDR3 is TGTGCCAGCAGCTTAGGTTTTAGTAGCAATCAGCCCCAGCATTTT. Looking up the rest from reference TRBV7-2 and TRBJ1-5 gives the full variable domain: GAGVSQSPSNKVTEKGKDVELRCDPISGHTALYWYRQSLGQGLEFLIYFQGNSAPDKSGLPSDRFSAERTGGSVSTLTIQRTQQEDSAVYLCASSLGFSSNQPQHFGDGTRLSIL.

DNA for the CDR3: TGTGCCAGCAGCCTCACCCCCTTTAAAGATACAAGCAATCAGCCCCAGCATTTT. As protein: CASSLTPFKDTSNQPQHF. This chain links TRBV5-5 with TRBJ1-5; no firm D call. This CDR3 comprises 18 residues. From germline, CDR1 is SGHKS and CDR2 YYEKEE (reference sequence). The V end was cut by 4 bases, the J end by 1 base, with 21 bases between. Based on the CDR3 plus reference TRBV5-5 and TRBJ1-5, the full variable domain is DAGVTQSPTHLIKTRGQQVTLRCSPISGHKSVSWYQQVLGQGPQFIFQYYEKEERGRGNFPDRFSARQFPNYSSELNVNALLLGDSALYLCASSLTPFKDTSNQPQHFGDGTRLSIL.

This clone was counted a single time. CDR3 region: CASSALGGEQFF. CDR3 DNA: TGTGCCAGCAGTGCCCTGGGGGGTGAGCAGTTCTTC. V and J are TRBV25-1 and TRBJ2-1, with D perhaps matching TRBD2 (6 bases). The CDR3 has 12 amino acids. Between the trimmed V and J ends, which lost 4 bases and 9 bases, there was a span of 10 bases. Germline V lookup: CDR1 MGHDK, CDR2 SYGVNS.

In this sample, this clone turned up once. J is TRBJ1-2 and V is TRBV10-3; no definite D call. Between the trimmed V and J ends, which lost 6 bases and 4 bases, there was a span of 15 bases. From germline, CDR1 is ENHRY and CDR2 SYGVKD. The CDR3 spans 14 residues. The CDR3 bases are TGTGCCATCAGGGCCCCCGGGGAGGGCTATGGCTACACCTTC. It codes for CAIRAPGEGYGYTF.

This rearrangement joins TRBV24-1 to TRBJ2-1, with TRBD2 identical over 7 bases. V shed 10 bases and J 0 bases; nucleotides not matched to a gene: 2. Germline V gives CDR1 KGHDR, CDR2 SFDVKD. This CDR3 is 13 amino acids long. CDR3 coding DNA: TGTGCCACAGGGACTACCTCCTACAATGAGCAGTTCTTC. It encodes CATGTTSYNEQFF.

The chain carries TRBV9 and TRBJ2-1; tentatively, D is TRBD2 (5 bases). The germline V gene has CDR1 SGDLS and CDR2 YYNGEE. V lost 2 bases and J 12 bases, leaving 15 bases between the germline ends. The CDR3 totals 13 residues. CDR3 protein: CASSVSLAGVQFF. The CDR3 DNA is TGTGCCAGCAGCGTCTCTCTAGCCGGGGTGCAGTTCTTC.

V and J are TRBV10-3 and TRBJ1-4; the D gene is possibly TRBD1 (6 bases). The CDR3 length is 15 residues. CDR1 and CDR2 from the germline V gene are ENHRY and SYGVKD. The ends were cut back, 4 bases at V and 7 bases at J, with 16 bases in the middle. The CDR3 is CAISARGLSIEKLFF. CDR3 nucleotide sequence: TGTGCCATCAGTGCCAGGGGCCTGTCTATTGAAAAACTGTTTTTT.

The rearrangement joins TRBV11-2 to TRBJ2-2; 11 nucleotides align to TRBD2. The CDR3 spans 16 residues. The V segment lost 5 bases and the J segment 5 bases; nucleotides outside the gene matches: 7. Germline V gives CDR1 SGHAT, CDR2 FQNNGV. This chain's CDR3 is CASSLSGRGLTGELFF. For the CDR3, the DNA is TGTGCCAGCAGCCTTAGCGGGAGGGGACTTACCGGGGAGCTGTTTTTT.

This sequence joins TRBV11-3 and TRBJ2-1; TRBD2 agrees at 14 bases. The CDR3 has 16 amino acids. Trimming removed 4 bases from V and 9 bases from J; junction bases left unmatched: 8. Germline V gives CDR1 SGHNT, CDR2 YENEEA. Written as DNA, the CDR3 is TGTGCCAGCAGCTCGTCCGGGACTAGCGGGAGTACTGAGCAGTTCTTC. Protein sequence: CASSSSGTSGSTEQFF.